This TCR beta chain was obtained from a study of neoadjuvant nivolumab and ipilimumab in lung cancer. At the level of the study: Nivolumab 3 mg/kg was given days 1, 15 and 29, plus ipilimumab 1 mg/kg day 1 in combination. Points from the study as a whole: TCR clonality did not significantly correlate with pathologic tumor regression. TCR receptors were sequenced in few samples. Compared with tumor-adjacent uninvolved lung, resected tumors showed greater richness and clonality.

TCRdb's copy holds only in-frame clones and misses some; the assay was immunoSEQ multiplex PCR. The table includes tens of thousands of clones, around 89% detected once. Germline CDR1 SGHRS, CDR2 YFSETQ. The CDR3 loop spans 16 amino acids. Trimming pared 4 bases from V and 0 bases from J, leaving 17 bases between. Details on this clone: Its specificity is unknown.

Sequenced here: blood, sampled before neoadjuvant nivolumab, alone or with ipilimumab. V is TRBV5-1 and J is TRBJ2-7, with D perhaps TRBD2 (6 bases). The clonotype originates from an adult with non-small cell lung cancer. Some clones in this sample may be carry-over from other donors' samples. The CDR3 loop is CASSLDPSRGSYEQYF. The CDR3 DNA reads as TGCGCCAGCAGCCTCGACCCTTCGCGGGGCTCCTACGAGCAGTACTTC.